Listed below are T cell receptor beta chains from one sample, sequenced in a study of T cell responses to AZD1222 COVID-19 vaccine. This table comes from immunoSEQ multiplex PCR, and its TCRdb copy is limited to in-frame clones, with some not included. The table shows about 110,000 clones, with roughly 86% occurring only once. The starting material was peripheral blood, obtained on day 0 of AZD1222 vaccination. All receptors come from an adult in good health. The CDR3 runs from the conserved cysteine through the conserved F or W. A D gene is named only where the DNA matches it firmly. Clone size, where shown, is once, few, many, or a class for clones that have expanded.

TRBJ2-1 | . | . | TRBV5-1 | CASSEHNEQFF | TGCGCCAGCAGCGAACACAATGAGCAGTTCTTC
TRBJ1-5 | . | TRBD1 | TRBV19 | CASSIVDRGENQPQHF | TGTGCCAGTAGTATAGTGGACAGGGGGGAGAATCAGCCCCAGCATTTT
TRBJ2-7 | . | . | TRBV27 | CASSSRGGEQYF | TGTGCCAGCAGTTCCAGGGGTGGCGAGCAGTACTTC
TRBJ1-1 | . | . | TRBV3-1/TRBV3-2 | CASSPHRERGAEAFF | TGTGCCAGCAGCCCACACAGGGAGAGGGGCGCTGAAGCTTTCTTT
TRBJ2-3 | . | TRBD2 | TRBV20-1 | CSASRAGGNTDTQYF | TGCAGTGCTAGTCGGGCGGGGGGGAACACAGATACGCAGTATTTT
TRBJ1-5 | . | TRBD1 | TRBV30 | CAWRGQSYSNQPQHF | TGTGCCTGGAGGGGACAGTCTTATAGCAATCAGCCCCAGCATTTT
TRBJ1-1 | . | . | TRBV6-2/TRBV6-3 | CASSYPPGSRSNTEAFF | TGTGCCAGCAGTTACCCCCCGGGATCGCGGTCGAACACTGAAGCTTTCTTT
TRBJ2-7 | . | . | TRBV28 | CASSFLLLRGRAYEQYF | TGTGCCAGCAGTTTCCTACTCCTCAGGGGACGGGCCTACGAGCAGTACTTC
TRBJ2-5 | . | TRBD2 | TRBV4-2 | CASSQGTSGGGGETQYF | TGTGCCAGCAGCCAAGGGACTAGCGGGGGAGGCGGGGAGACCCAGTACTTC
TRBJ1-5 | . | . | TRBV5-5 | CASSPTASDQPQHF | TGTGCCAGCAGCCCTACAGCGAGCGATCAGCCCCAGCATTTT
TRBJ1-2 | . | TRBD1 | TRBV7-8 | CASARQGAGYGYTF | TGTGCCAGTGCGCGACAGGGGGCGGGCTATGGCTACACCTTC
TRBJ1-5 | . | . | TRBV6-4 | CASSAGWDRPQHF | TGTGCCAGCAGTGCTGGTTGGGATCGGCCCCAGCATTTT
TRBJ2-5 | . | . | TRBV7-8 | CASSLAGGVTPGTQYF | TGTGCCAGCAGCTTAGCGGGCGGGGTCACCCCAGGGACCCAGTACTTC
TRBJ1-3 | . | . | TRBV5-1 | CASSLVPGSGNTIYF | TGCGCCAGCAGCTTGGTCCCAGGCTCTGGAAACACCATATATTTT
TRBJ1-5 | . | . | TRBV19 | CASSIGETRLDQPQHF | TGTGCCAGTAGTATAGGGGAGACACGTCTTGATCAGCCCCAGCATTTT
TRBJ2-7 | . | . | TRBV5-1 | CASSPLQGTPYEQYF | TGCGCCAGCAGCCCCCTACAGGGAACCCCCTACGAGCAGTACTTC
TRBJ2-7 | once | . | TRBV7-2 | CASSISRRDEQYF | TGTGCCAGCAGCATCTCCCGTCGAGACGAGCAGTACTTC
TRBJ2-1 | . | . | TRBV9 | CASSLPPESSYNEQFF | TGTGCCAGCAGCCTCCCACCTGAGAGCTCCTACAATGAGCAGTTCTTC
TRBJ1-3 | . | TRBD1 | TRBV24-1 | CATRDSYSGNTIYF | TGTGCCACCCGGGACAGTTACTCTGGAAACACCATATATTTT
TRBJ1-1 | . | . | TRBV30 | CAWSAGLLNTEAFF | TGTGCCTGGAGTGCGGGACTTTTGAACACTGAAGCTTTCTTT
TRBJ2-7 | few | . | TRBV6-2/TRBV6-3 | CASSYGRYEQYF | TGTGCCAGCAGTTACGGAAGGTACGAGCAGTACTTC
TRBJ2-2 | few | . | TRBV2 | CASSGTGSDTGELFF | TGTGCCAGCAGTGGAACAGGGTCGGACACCGGGGAGCTGTTTTTT
TRBJ2-7 | . | TRBD1 | TRBV6-6 | CASKRRDRGSEQYF | TGTGCCAGCAAACGCCGGGACAGGGGTTCCGAGCAGTACTTC
TRBJ2-7 | . | . | TRBV18 | CASSPSGGVEQYF | TGTGCCAGCTCACCTTCGGGGGGCGTCGAGCAGTACTTC
TRBJ2-3 | . | TRBD2 | TRBV3-1/TRBV3-2 | CASSQGLAGLTDTQYF | TGTGCCAGCAGCCAGGGACTAGCGGGACTCACAGATACGCAGTATTTT
TRBJ2-5 | . | TRBD1 | TRBV5-1 | CASSLGTGQNQETQYF | TGCGCCAGCAGCTTGGGGACAGGCCAGAACCAAGAGACCCAGTACTTC
TRBJ2-3 | . | TRBD2 | TRBV5-1 | CASSSGLARATDTQYF | TGCGCCAGCAGCTCTGGACTAGCAAGGGCCACAGATACGCAGTATTTT
TRBJ2-3 | once | . | TRBV18 | CASSPGASTDTQYF | TGTGCCAGCTCACCGGGGGCCAGCACAGATACGCAGTATTTT
TRBJ1-2 | . | TRBD1 | TRBV29-1 | CSATRQGYYTF | TGCAGCGCGACTCGACAGGGGTACTACACCTTC
TRBJ2-2 | . | . | TRBV11-3 | CASTLGGTGELFF | TGTGCCAGCACCCTCGGAGGGACCGGGGAGCTGTTTTTT
TRBJ2-5 | . | . | TRBV5-6 | CASSFTGIRETQYF | TGTGCCAGCAGCTTTACAGGGATCCGGGAGACCCAGTACTTC